These 15 T cell receptor beta chains share one sample of origin, sequenced in a study of T cells in tuberculosis (dated by TCRdb to the late 2010s). The protocol used for the library was the immunoSEQ multiplex PCR assay. Held by TCRdb, this immuneACCESS table contains in-frame sequences only and omits some clones. Under half of the omission traces to an unresolved V gene where checked; the cause of the rest is unknown. For this sample the table gives tens of thousands of clones, of which around 94% were detected only once. The ten largest clones represent 15% to 20% of the sample. Specimen: PBMCs. These receptors were collected from a donor between 10 and 35 years old with latent tuberculosis or without tuberculosis infection. Some clones in this sample may be carry-over from other donors' samples.

The J gene is TRBJ1-2, the V gene TRBV6-5; 7 bases match TRBD1. V shed 5 bases and J 6 bases; nucleotides not matched to a gene: 3. Germline V gives CDR1 MNHEY, CDR2 SVGAGI. CDR3 size: 12 residues. CDR3 in DNA: TGTGCCAGCAGTGGGACAGCGCATGGCTACACCTTC. This encodes CASSGTAHGYTF.

The chain uses TRBV7-4 and TRBJ1-3; no reliable D call. V lost 1 base and J lost 0, with 13 bases in between. The CDR3 consists of 17 residues. Germline values: CDR1 SGHVT, CDR2 SQSDAQ. DNA for the CDR3: TGTGCCAGCAGCTTAGTGATAGGTCGACTCTCTGGAAACACCATATATTTT. This gives the protein CASSLVIGRLSGNTIYF. Full variable domain (outside the CDR3, taken from reference TRBV7-4 and TRBJ1-3): GAGVSQSPRYKVAKRGRDVALRCDSISGHVTLYWYRQTLGQGSEVLTYSQSDAQRDKSGRPSGRFSAERPERSVSTLKIQRTEQGDSAVYLCASSLVIGRLSGNTIYFGEGSWLTVV.

The rearrangement uses TRBV9 and TRBJ1-2, with unresolved D. The CDR3 is made up of 11 amino acids. CDR1 SGDLS and CDR2 YYNGEE come from the germline V gene. Between the trimmed V and J ends, which lost 4 bases and 4 bases, there was a span of 5 bases. The DNA for the CDR3 is TGTGCCAGCAGCCCACTCTATGGCTACACCTTC. It specifies CASSPLYGYTF.

This sequence joins TRBV19 and TRBJ2-2; D may be TRBD1 (6 bases). V shed 10 bases and J shed 5 bases, with 26 bases lying between them. The CDR3 is made up of 17 amino acids. The germline V gene has CDR1 LNHDA and CDR2 SQIVND (reference sequence). The CDR3 DNA reads TGTGCCAATAGGGGCCAAAAGGACAGTGGTGGTACCGGGGAGCTGTTTTTT. As protein: CANRGQKDSGGTGELFF.

The V call is TRBV2, the J call TRBJ1-2; maybe TRBD1 (5 bases). Trimming took off 6 bases at V and 3 bases at J, with 17 bases between the two ends. The germline gives CDR1 SNHLY, CDR2 FYNNEI. The CDR3 runs to 15 residues. CDR3 nucleotide sequence: TGTGCCAGCAGAAGAGAAGACAGCCCGGACTATGGCTACACCTTC. Amino acid sequence: CASRREDSPDYGYTF.

The chain couples TRBV5-6 to TRBJ2-5; D is possibly TRBD2 (6 bases). Trimming pared 3 bases from V and 5 bases from J, leaving 14 bases between. Germline V CDR1 and CDR2: SGHDT, YYEEEE. The CDR3 length is 14 residues. CDR3 in amino acids: CASSSGSSPETQYF. In nucleotides, the CDR3 is TGTGCCAGCAGCTCCGGGAGTTCTCCGGAGACCCAGTACTTC.

The V and J genes are TRBV7-2 and TRBJ2-3, with 8 bases aligning to TRBD1. J lost 7 bases, V lost 5 bases, and 8 bases had no gene match. The CDR3 covers 14 residues. CDR1 is SGHTA and CDR2 is FQGNSA in the germline V gene. DNA for the CDR3: TGTGCCAGCAGCCCGGACAGGGTCCCTAATACGCAGTATTTT. It codes for CASSPDRVPNTQYF.

V and J are TRBV7-2 and TRBJ2-3; 8 nucleotides match TRBD1. Trimming cost V 5 bases and J 0 bases; bases outside gene matches: 7. The germline V gene has CDR1 SGHTA and CDR2 FQGNSA. The CDR3 is made up of 16 amino acids. The CDR3 protein is CASSSRQGPSTDTQYF. CDR3 sequence (DNA): TGTGCCAGCAGCAGTAGACAGGGGCCTAGCACAGATACGCAGTATTTT.

V and J are TRBV18 and TRBJ1-1, with D maybe TRBD1 (6 bases). The germline V gene has CDR1 KGHSH and CDR2 LQKENI. With 2 bases removed from V and 8 bases from J, the gap between germline ends came to 18 bases. The CDR3 spans 15 residues. The CDR3 loop reads CASSPTSGAVSEAFF. CDR3 DNA: TGTGCCAGCTCACCAACGTCAGGGGCGGTTTCAGAAGCTTTCTTT.

This clone appeared once. V gene TRBV29-1 combines with J gene TRBJ1-2; 8 bases line up with TRBD1. Germline loops: CDR1 SQVTM, CDR2 ANQGSEA. Trimming cost V 5 bases and J 3 bases; bases outside gene matches: 5. This CDR3 has 13 residues. CDR3 protein: CSVIRTGHYGYTF. CDR3 coding DNA: TGCAGCGTTATCAGGACAGGGCACTATGGCTACACCTTC.

The rearrangement links TRBV2 to TRBJ2-2; weak D call: TRBD2 (7 bases). In germline, CDR1 is SNHLY, CDR2 FYNNEI. This CDR3 region has 17 residues. V was cut by 3 bases and J by 4 bases, with 18 bases left in between. The CDR3 DNA reads as TGTGCCAGCAGTGACGGTCGGGGGGCCCGGGGCACCGGGGAGCTGTTTTTT. Encoded protein: CASSDGRGARGTGELFF.

The genes are TRBV21-1 and TRBJ2-2; the table's TRBD2 call for D was not verified on the DNA. TRBV21-1 is termed a pseudogene. This CDR3 has 12 residues. The CDR3 region is CASSNRTGELFF. CDR3 bases: TGTGCCAGCAGCAATCGGACCGGGGAGCTGTTTTTT.

The V call is TRBV9, the J call TRBJ1-2; the D is unclear. Germline CDR1 is SGDLS and CDR2 is YYNGEE. CDR3 length: 15 amino acids. The germline V and J ends were trimmed by 4 bases and 7 bases, with 20 bases remaining between them. The CDR3, as DNA: TGTGCCAGCAGCCCCGAAGTCGGGAGTTGGCTTGGCTACACCTTC. Translation gives CASSPEVGSWLGYTF.

The chain is built from TRBV19 and TRBJ1-2; D possibly corresponds to TRBD1 (5 bases). Germline V gene data show CDR1 as LNHDA and CDR2 as SQIVND (reference sequence). V dropped 1 base and J dropped 6 bases, with 18 bases sitting between them. This CDR3 has 16 residues. The CDR3 nucleotides are TGTGCCAGTAGTATAGGTTTGAGACAGAGCTGGGATGGCTACACCTTC. Encoded protein: CASSIGLRQSWDGYTF.

The chain carries TRBV2 and TRBJ1-2; the match to TRBD1 covers 7 bases. Germline-derived CDR1 and CDR2 are SNHLY and FYNNEI. V was clipped by 6 bases and J by 6 bases; unmatched bases: 19. The CDR3 spans 17 residues. The CDR3 loop is CASRRRVIDRDENGYTF. CDR3 in DNA: TGTGCCAGCAGGCGACGGGTTATTGACAGGGATGAAAATGGCTACACCTTC. Drawing the rest from reference TRBV2 and TRBJ1-2, the complete variable domain is EPEVTQTPSHQVTQMGQEVILRCVPISNHLYFYWYRQILGQKVEFLVSFYNNEISEKSEIFDDQFSVERPDGSNFTLKIRSTKLEDSAMYFCASRRRVIDRDENGYTFGSGTRLTVV.